Below are 26 T cell receptor beta chains sequenced from a single sample in a study of cytomegalovirus exposure and HLA in healthy donors (dated by TCRdb to about 2017). Library construction relied on the immunoSEQ multiplex PCR assay. For the multiplex PCR, a mixture combining 60 forward primers for TCR Vbeta segments and 13 reverse primers for TCR Jbeta segments was used. The source is immuneACCESS, and TCRdb retained only in-frame sequences with V and J called. Part of the clones is not carried over; for the studies checked, unresolved V genes explain less than half of this, and the remainder is unexplained. The table kept for this sample lists more than 40,000 clones. Jointly, the top ten make up less than 2.5% of the sample. The source material was PBMCs. The receptors were gathered from a woman aged 40 to 50 in good health and CMV-seronegative.

This chain connects TRBV27 to TRBJ2-7, with a tentative D call TRBD1 (6 bases). CDR3 length equals 13 residues. V was cut by 3 bases and J by 3 bases, with 9 bases left in between. Germline CDR1 reads MNHEY; CDR2 reads SMNVEV (reference sequence). This CDR3 reads CASSLGTHYEQYF. For the CDR3, the DNA is TGTGCCAGCAGTTTGGGGACACACTACGAGCAGTACTTC.

The V call is TRBV6-5, the J call TRBJ2-3; D is unclear. The V gene's germline CDR1 is MNHEY and CDR2 SVGAGI. The V gene lost 9 bases and the J gene lost 4 bases, with 11 bases spanning the gap. The CDR3 is 12 amino acids. CDR3 coding DNA: TGTGCCAGTACCGGTGCGTCAGATACGCAGTATTTT. Translated, it gives CASTGASDTQYF.

About this clone: The junction differs from germline at one of its ends, possibly a read error. The CDR3 sequence: CASSFRGSPYAEDFF. DNA for the CDR3: TGTGCCAGCAGCTTCAGGGGGAGCCCTTATGCTGAAGATTTCTTT. The V gene is TRBV5-4, the J gene TRBJ1-1; 7 nucleotides line up with TRBD1. Germline V gene sequence: CDR1 SGHNT, CDR2 YYREEE (reference sequence). The CDR3 spans 15 residues.

In the case of this clone: Compared with germline, one end of the junction differs, possibly owing to a read error. The gene calls are TRBV29-1 and TRBJ2-5; the D gene is possibly TRBD2 (5 bases). CDR1 and CDR2 (germline): SQVTM, ANQGSEA. The CDR3 sequence is 10 residues long. The CDR3 nucleotides are TGCAGCGTTGAGGAGGAGAACCAGTACTTC. Amino acids: CSVEEENQYF.

The chain has TRBV5-5 and TRBJ2-7; 13 nucleotides align to TRBD2. This CDR3 is 16 amino acids long. The germline gives CDR1 SGHKS, CDR2 YYEKEE (reference sequence). J gave up 3 bases and V 3 bases, and 6 bases lay outside the gene matches. This CDR3 is CASSSGLAGTFYEQYF. The CDR3 DNA follows: TGTGCCAGCAGCTCGGGACTAGCGGGAACGTTCTACGAGCAGTACTTC.

The genes are TRBV29-1 and TRBJ2-7, with 10 bases aligning to TRBD2. Germline assignment: CDR1 SQVTM and CDR2 ANQGSEA. V lost 6 bases and J lost 6; bases outside the gene matches: 11. The CDR3 runs to 14 residues. In nucleotides, the CDR3 is TGCAGCGTGCGACCTCTAGCGGGAGAAGGCGAGCAGTACTTC. Its translation is CSVRPLAGEGEQYF.

V and J are TRBV9 and TRBJ2-7, with 8 bases identical to TRBD1. Germline loops: CDR1 SGDLS, CDR2 YYNGEE. The CDR3 loop spans 17 amino acids. With V trimmed by 0 bases and J by 3 bases, 11 bases remained unmatched. CDR3 residues: CASSVGAGGGYNYEQYF. The CDR3, as DNA: TGTGCCAGCAGCGTAGGGGCAGGGGGCGGCTACAACTACGAGCAGTACTTC.

The V and J genes are TRBV11-1 and TRBJ1-2; the D is unclear. V lost 8 bases and J 8 bases, leaving 18 bases between the germline ends. Germline CDR1 is SGHAT and CDR2 is FQDESV (reference sequence). The CDR3 has 13 amino acids. CDR3 DNA sequence: TGTGCCAGCTCCCCGGCGGGGATACCGGGCTACACCTTC. It codes for CASSPAGIPGYTF. Looking up the rest from reference TRBV11-1 and TRBJ1-2 gives the full variable domain: EAEVAQSPRYKITEKSQAVAFWCDPISGHATLYWYRQILGQGPELLVQFQDESVVDDSQLPKDRFSAERLKGVDSTLKIQPAELGDSAMYLCASSPAGIPGYTFGSGTRLTVV.

The chain couples TRBV7-9 to TRBJ2-1; D is possibly TRBD1 (6 bases). V was clipped by 4 bases and J by 4 bases, with 11 bases between them. The CDR3 loop spans 14 amino acids. CDR1 is SEHNR and CDR2 is FQNEAQ in the germline V gene (reference sequence). The CDR3 reads CASSYRTEYNEQFF. CDR3 in DNA: TGTGCCAGCAGCTACCGGACAGAGTACAATGAGCAGTTCTTC.

CDR3 DNA sequence: TGTGCCAGCAGCCCACTCGGGGTTGGAGATACGCAGTATTTT. It encodes CASSPLGVGDTQYF. V gene TRBV7-2 combines with J gene TRBJ2-3; D perhaps matches TRBD2 (5 bases). V shed 5 bases and J shed 5 bases, with 14 bases lying between them. Per germline, CDR1 SGHTA and CDR2 FQGNSA. The CDR3 length is 14 residues.

The chain recombines TRBV9 with TRBJ2-3, with a weak D call TRBD1 (5 bases). The CDR3 runs to 15 residues. Germline values: CDR1 SGDLS, CDR2 YYNGEE. Between the trimmed V and J ends, which lost 0 bases and 1 base, there was a span of 9 bases. CDR3 bases: TGTGCCAGCAGCGTAGCTGTGACAGGCACAGATACGCAGTATTTT. Translation gives CASSVAVTGTDTQYF.

With respect to this clone: One junction end does not reproduce the germline sequence, and a read error may be involved. J is TRBJ1-2 and V is TRBV7-2; TRBD1 agrees at 9 bases. The CDR3 runs 15 residues. Germline CDR1 reads SGHTA; CDR2 reads FQGNSA. CDR3 in DNA: TGTGCCAGCACCTTAAGTGCGGGACAGGGCTTGGGCTACACCTTC. Protein sequence: CASTLSAGQGLGYTF.

V and J are TRBV7-3 and TRBJ1-2, with 10 nucleotides matching TRBD1. V lost 5 bases and J lost 5; bases outside the gene matches: 8. The CDR3 contains 15 residues. Germline CDR1 reads SGHTA; CDR2 reads FQGTGA. CDR3 protein: CASSTGTGAGYGYTF. CDR3 sequence (DNA): TGTGCCAGCAGCACAGGGACAGGGGCAGGGTATGGCTACACCTTC. Based on the CDR3 plus reference TRBV7-3 and TRBJ1-2, the full variable domain is GAGVSQTPSNKVTEKGKYVELRCDPISGHTALYWYRQSLGQGPEFLIYFQGTGAADDSGLPNDRFFAVRPEGSVSTLKIQRTERGDSAVYLCASSTGTGAGYGYTFGSGTRLTVV.

This chain joins TRBV5-4 and TRBJ2-7; 7 nucleotides match TRBD2. Germline CDR1 and CDR2: SGHNT and YYREEE (reference sequence). V trimming: 0 bases; J trimming: 7 bases; junction bases outside the gene matches: 7. The CDR3 has 14 residues. The CDR3 coding sequence is TGTGCCAGCAGCTTGGGACGGGAGGAAATGGAGCAGTACTTC. Its protein product is CASSLGREEMEQYF. The full variable domain, rest sourced from reference TRBV5-4 and TRBJ2-7, is ETGVTQSPTHLIKTRGQQVTLRCSSQSGHNTVSWYQQALGQGPQFIFQYYREEENGRGNFPPRFSGLQFPNYSSELNVNALELDDSALYLCASSLGREEMEQYFGPGTRLTVT.

V is TRBV9 and J is TRBJ2-7, with 12 bases fitting TRBD1. This CDR3 has 17 amino acids. Germline-derived CDR1 and CDR2 are SGDLS and YYNGEE. The V and J ends lost 3 bases and 5 bases, in that order; junction bases with no gene match: 12. This CDR3 reads CASSEGQGALAGDEQYF. CDR3 bases: TGTGCCAGCAGCGAGGGACAGGGGGCGCTTGCGGGGGACGAGCAGTACTTC.

This rearrangement joins TRBV5-5 to TRBJ2-5; 8 nucleotides agree with TRBD1. Germline loops: CDR1 SGHKS, CDR2 YYEKEE (reference sequence). The CDR3 covers 18 residues. The trim removed 2 bases at V and 0 bases at J, leaving 12 bases unmatched. CDR3 protein: CASSFGQGWELYQETQYF. CDR3 in DNA: TGTGCCAGCAGCTTTGGACAGGGATGGGAATTGTACCAAGAGACCCAGTACTTC. Full variable domain (missing parts from reference TRBV5-5 and TRBJ2-5): DAGVTQSPTHLIKTRGQQVTLRCSPISGHKSVSWYQQVLGQGPQFIFQYYEKEERGRGNFPDRFSARQFPNYSSELNVNALLLGDSALYLCASSFGQGWELYQETQYFGPGTRLLVL.

The gene calls are TRBV5-1 and TRBJ1-4; 8 bases align to TRBD1. Per the germline V gene, CDR1 is SGHRS and CDR2 is YFSETQ. The CDR3 loop spans 16 amino acids. V shed 0 bases, J shed 7 bases, and the junction held 8 bases outside the gene matches. CDR3 DNA sequence: TGCGCCAGCAGCTTGGAGACAGGGGAAGGGGGTGAAAAACTGTTTTTT. It yields the protein CASSLETGEGGEKLFF.

The genes are TRBV7-2 and TRBJ2-5; 9 bases align to TRBD1. Germline V gene data show CDR1 as SGHTA and CDR2 as FQGNSA. CDR3 length: 14 amino acids. J gave up 11 bases and V 5 bases, and 12 bases lay outside the gene matches. The CDR3 is CASSMGQGAWEQYF. Written as DNA, the CDR3 is TGTGCCAGCAGCATGGGACAGGGCGCGTGGGAGCAGTACTTC. Using reference TRBV7-2 and TRBJ2-5 for the parts outside the CDR3, the full variable domain is GAGVSQSPSNKVTEKGKDVELRCDPISGHTALYWYRQSLGQGLEFLIYFQGNSAPDKSGLPSDRFSAERTGGSVSTLTIQRTQQEDSAVYLCASSMGQGAWEQYFGPGTRLLVL.

This sequence joins TRBV7-2 and TRBJ1-2; D gene unclear. This CDR3 is built from 13 residues. CDR1 and CDR2 from the germline V gene are SGHTA and FQGNSA. With 3 bases removed from V and 8 bases from J, the gap between germline ends came to 13 bases. Written as DNA, the CDR3 is TGTGCCAGCAGCTTCGGTCCAGGTGACGGCTACACCTTC. This translates into CASSFGPGDGYTF.

The chain employs TRBV18 and TRBJ2-7; TRBD1 matches 7 bases. The CDR3 sequence is 15 residues long. Germline trimming cut 3 bases from V and 1 base from J; bases unmatched to any gene: 6. Germline V CDR1 and CDR2: KGHSH, LQKENI. CDR3 protein: CASSPQGQRSYEQYF. For the CDR3, the DNA is TGTGCCAGCTCACCGCAGGGACAGCGATCCTACGAGCAGTACTTC.

J is TRBJ2-3 and V is TRBV6-4; 8 bases fit TRBD2. The length of the CDR3 is 15 residues. The V segment lost 5 bases and the J segment 6 bases; nucleotides outside the gene matches: 10. Germline V gene lookup returns CDR1 MRHNA and CDR2 SNTAGT. The CDR3 protein is CASSFTQRGPDTQYF. CDR3 sequence (DNA): TGTGCCAGCAGTTTTACCCAGCGGGGGCCGGATACGCAGTATTTT.

This chain connects TRBV11-3 to TRBJ1-3, with TRBD1 matching over 7 bases. The CDR3 covers 15 residues. CDR1 and CDR2 from the germline V gene are SGHNT and YENEEA. V gave up 5 bases and J gave up 0 bases; unmatched junction bases: 4. CDR3 DNA: TGTGCCAGCAGCCGGGACAGTACCTCTGGAAACACCATATATTTT. As protein: CASSRDSTSGNTIYF. Drawing the rest from reference TRBV11-3 and TRBJ1-3, the complete variable domain is EAGVVQSPRYKIIEKKQPVAFWCNPISGHNTLYWYLQNLGQGPELLIRYENEEAVDDSQLPKDRFSAERLKGVDSTLKIQPAELGDSAVYLCASSRDSTSGNTIYFGEGSWLTVV.

The chain has TRBV5-1 and TRBJ2-7; D possibly corresponds to TRBD1 (6 bases). The CDR3 has 14 residues. Germline V gene sequence: CDR1 SGHRS, CDR2 YFSETQ. V lost 1 base and J 2 bases, leaving 10 bases between the germline ends. The CDR3: CASSLSRQAYEQYF. CDR3 DNA: TGCGCCAGCAGCTTGTCGCGACAGGCCTACGAGCAGTACTTC.

About this clone itself: Different DNA sequences within this sample yield the same CDR3. The chain couples TRBV6-6 to TRBJ2-7, with unresolved D. The CDR3 length is 11 residues. Trimming took off 6 bases at V and 4 bases at J, with 7 bases between the two ends. Germline lookup yields CDR1 MNHNY and CDR2 SVGAGI (reference sequence). CDR3 in DNA: TGTGCCAGCAGCCCCCTTTACGAGCAGTACTTC. Its translation is CASSPLYEQYF.

This chain links TRBV5-6 with TRBJ2-5; 7 nucleotides agree with TRBD1. The germline V gene encodes CDR1 SGHDT and CDR2 YYEEEE. Trimming cost V 0 bases and J 0 bases; bases outside gene matches: 5. The CDR3 is made up of 16 amino acids. The CDR3 region is CASSLGKGAYQETQYF. In DNA form, the CDR3 reads TGTGCCAGCAGCTTGGGAAAGGGGGCTTACCAAGAGACCCAGTACTTC.

The genes are TRBV2 and TRBJ2-7; D is perhaps TRBD2 (5 bases). V was cut by 5 bases and J by 2 bases, with 10 bases left in between. The CDR3 contains 13 residues. CDR1 is SNHLY and CDR2 is FYNNEI in the germline V gene. CDR3 region: CASSWNGAYEQYF. The CDR3 DNA sequence: TGTGCCAGCAGTTGGAACGGGGCCTACGAGCAGTACTTC.